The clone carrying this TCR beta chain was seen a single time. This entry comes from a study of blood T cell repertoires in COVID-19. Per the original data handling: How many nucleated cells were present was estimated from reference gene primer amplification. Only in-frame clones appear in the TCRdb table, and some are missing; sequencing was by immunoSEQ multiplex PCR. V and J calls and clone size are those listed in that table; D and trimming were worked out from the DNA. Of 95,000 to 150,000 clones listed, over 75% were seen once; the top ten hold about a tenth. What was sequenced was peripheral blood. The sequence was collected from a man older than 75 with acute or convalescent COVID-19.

CDR3 DNA sequence: TGTGCCAGTAGTATAATAGAGAATAGCAATCAGCCCCAGCATTTT. This encodes CASSIIENSNQPQHF. The chain joins TRBV19 to TRBJ1-5; D gene uncertain. Looked up from germline, CDR1 is LNHDA and CDR2 is SQIVND (reference sequence). The ends were cut back, 2 bases at V and 0 bases at J, with 8 bases in the middle. This CDR3 is 15 amino acids long.